One sample yielded the 29 T cell receptor beta chains listed below, sequenced in a study of T cell responses to AZD1222 COVID-19 vaccine. Method: immunoSEQ multiplex PCR; TCRdb's copy keeps in-frame clones and lacks some. The repertoire includes 95,000 or so clones, 88% of them detected once, and 2.5% to 3% sits in the top ten. The sample was peripheral blood, taken on day 0 of AZD1222 vaccination. These receptors all stem from an adult in good health.

V gene TRBV27 combines with J gene TRBJ1-6; 7 bases align to TRBD1. Unmatched junction bases numbered 5, after V lost 5 bases and J lost 7 bases. CDR1 MNHEY and CDR2 SMNVEV come from the germline V gene (reference sequence). CDR3 length: 14 residues. The CDR3 sequence: CASSQGGKNSPLHF. The CDR3 DNA is TGTGCCAGCAGTCAGGGGGGTAAGAATTCACCCCTCCACTTT.

The chain combines TRBV2 with TRBJ2-3, with D unclear. V dropped 6 bases and J dropped 4 bases, with 5 bases sitting between them. The CDR3 consists of 11 residues. Germline CDR1 SNHLY, CDR2 FYNNEI. CDR3 nucleotides: TGTGCCAGCAGGGAGTCAGATACGCAGTATTTT. Its translation is CASRESDTQYF.

The chain uses TRBV2 and TRBJ2-1; no reliable D call. V was trimmed by 6 bases and J by 6 bases, leaving 15 bases between them. Germline V gene sequence: CDR1 SNHLY, CDR2 FYNNEI. The CDR3 is 14 amino acids. The DNA of the CDR3 is TGTGCCAGCAGAGATAATCTAGTGTCCAATGAGCAGTTCTTC. Encoded protein: CASRDNLVSNEQFF.

This clone was seen a few times. V usage is TRBV10-1 and J usage is TRBJ2-5; possible D gene TRBD1, 5 bases. The V and J ends lost 6 bases and 5 bases respectively, with 16 bases between them. The CDR3 loop spans 14 amino acids. Per germline, CDR1 WNHNN and CDR2 SYGVQD (reference sequence). The CDR3 sequence: CASSQGGSEETQYF. DNA of the CDR3: TGCGCCAGCAGCCAGGGTGGGTCGGAGGAGACCCAGTACTTC.

This clone has just one count. The chain recombines TRBV9 with TRBJ1-6, with D uncertain. CDR3 size: 14 residues. Per germline, CDR1 SGDLS and CDR2 YYNGEE. Deletions cut 0 bases from V and 6 bases from J, with 7 bases between. CDR3 DNA: TGTGCCAGCAGCGTAGAGGCGGGTAATTCACCCCTCCACTTT. Residues: CASSVEAGNSPLHF.

The chain combines TRBV2 with TRBJ1-5; D remains unclear. CDR1 is SNHLY, CDR2 FYNNEI, per germline. V was clipped by 3 bases and J by 6 bases, with 9 bases between them. The length of the CDR3 is 13 residues. CDR3 residues: CASSDTVTQPQHF. The DNA of the CDR3 is TGTGCCAGCAGTGATACAGTAACTCAGCCCCAGCATTTT.

The V gene is TRBV10-2, the J gene TRBJ2-5; a possible D gene is TRBD1 (6 bases). The germline V and J ends were trimmed by 4 bases and 5 bases, with 17 bases remaining between them. Looked up from germline, CDR1 is WSHSY and CDR2 is SAAADI. The CDR3 is 15 residues long. CDR3 amino acids: CASSAADSLGETQYF. The CDR3, as DNA: TGCGCCAGCAGTGCCGCGGACAGTCTTGGGGAGACCCAGTACTTC.

The rearrangement links TRBV29-1 to TRBJ2-7; 11 positions agree with TRBD1. Germline assignment: CDR1 SQVTM and CDR2 ANQGSEA. The CDR3 runs to 12 residues. Trimming at V came to 6 bases and at J to 5 bases, leaving 3 bases not matched to a gene. The CDR3 DNA reads as TGCAGCGTAGGACAGGGGGCCAACGAGCAGTACTTC. The encoded protein is CSVGQGANEQYF.

The gene calls are TRBV6-5 and TRBJ1-5; tentative D call: TRBD1 (6 bases). This CDR3 region has 15 residues. The germline V gene encodes CDR1 MNHEY and CDR2 SVGAGI. The V end lost 4 bases, the J end lost 6 bases, and 16 bases lay between the germline ends. The DNA for the CDR3 is TGTGCCAGCAGTTCCGAGTGGGGGGCTGTTCAGCCCCAGCATTTT. As protein: CASSSEWGAVQPQHF.

The chain recombines TRBV10-3 with TRBJ2-5, with 9 bases identical to TRBD1. V shed 0 bases, J shed 4 bases, and the junction held 9 bases outside the gene matches. Germline V CDR1 and CDR2: ENHRY, SYGVKD. The CDR3 runs to 17 residues. This chain's CDR3 is CAISESPTTGGRETQYF. The CDR3 DNA reads as TGTGCCATCAGTGAGTCGCCTACGACAGGGGGTAGAGAGACCCAGTACTTC.

This chain uses TRBV7-9 with TRBJ2-6; D not certain. CDR1 and CDR2 from the germline V gene are SEHNR and FQNEAQ (reference sequence). The CDR3 has 16 residues. V gave up 2 bases and J gave up 0 bases, with 8 bases separating them. The CDR3 reads CASSLTILSGANVLTF. The CDR3 region has the DNA TGTGCCAGCAGCTTAACGATTCTCTCTGGGGCCAACGTCCTGACTTTC.

The chain couples TRBV11-1 to TRBJ1-1; 9 nucleotides line up with TRBD1. J lost 6 bases, V lost 5 bases, and 10 bases had no gene match. Germline V gene data show CDR1 as SGHAT and CDR2 as FQDESV (reference sequence). The CDR3 totals 15 residues. CDR3 sequence: CASSPWDRVRSEAFF. DNA of the CDR3: TGTGCCAGCAGCCCGTGGGACAGGGTGAGGTCTGAAGCTTTCTTT.

The chain employs TRBV6-5 and TRBJ1-6, with D unresolved. The ends were cut back, 5 bases at V and 11 bases at J, with 10 bases in the middle. CDR3 length: 12 residues. Germline V gene lookup returns CDR1 MNHEY and CDR2 SVGAGI. The DNA of the CDR3 is TGTGCCAGCAGTACCTTGGGTCCACCCCTCCACTTT. This translates into CASSTLGPPLHF.

The J gene is TRBJ2-1, the V gene TRBV2, with D perhaps matching TRBD1 or TRBD2 (6 bases each). The V gene lost 3 bases and the J gene lost 0 bases, with 15 bases spanning the gap. Germline V gene sequence: CDR1 SNHLY, CDR2 FYNNEI. This CDR3 has 17 residues. The CDR3 DNA reads as TGTGCCAGCAGTGAGTGGGGGGCGACTAGCTCCTACAATGAGCAGTTCTTC. Translated: CASSEWGATSSYNEQFF. The full variable domain, completed using reference TRBV2 and TRBJ2-1, is EPEVTQTPSHQVTQMGQEVILRCVPISNHLYFYWYRQILGQKVEFLVSFYNNEISEKSEIFDDQFSVERPDGSNFTLKIRSTKLEDSAMYFCASSEWGATSSYNEQFFGPGTRLTVL.

The rearrangement links TRBV6-5 to TRBJ1-1, with 8 bases lining up with TRBD1. Germline-derived CDR1 and CDR2 are MNHEY and SVGAGI. This CDR3 is built from 15 residues. V gave up 6 bases and J gave up 4 bases; unmatched junction bases: 10. CDR3 in amino acids: CASRSSGGWGTEAFF. Here the CDR3 DNA reads TGTGCCAGCAGGTCCTCAGGGGGCTGGGGCACTGAAGCTTTCTTT.

This chain uses TRBV6-1 with TRBJ1-1, with D hard to call. With 1 base removed from V and 3 bases from J, the gap between germline ends came to 6 bases. The germline V gene encodes CDR1 MNHNS and CDR2 SASEGT. This CDR3 region has 13 residues. This CDR3 is CASSEVRDTEAFF. CDR3 DNA sequence: TGTGCCAGCAGTGAAGTTAGGGACACTGAAGCTTTCTTT.

This chain uses TRBV6-6 with TRBJ1-2; a possible D gene is TRBD1 (6 bases). V dropped 7 bases and J dropped 0 bases, with 15 bases sitting between them. The CDR3 covers 15 residues. CDR1 is MNHNY, CDR2 SVGAGI, per germline (reference sequence). This chain's CDR3 is CASIHWDIANYGYTF. CDR3 in DNA: TGTGCCAGCATCCATTGGGACATTGCTAACTATGGCTACACCTTC.

The gene calls are TRBV18 and TRBJ2-2; 8 bases match TRBD1. V trimming: 3 bases; J trimming: 4 bases; junction bases outside the gene matches: 7. The CDR3 length is 16 residues. Germline assignment: CDR1 KGHSH and CDR2 LQKENI. As DNA, the CDR3 is TGTGCCAGCTCACCCTTGGGACAGGCAAGCACCGGGGAGCTGTTTTTT. It specifies CASSPLGQASTGELFF.

V usage is TRBV10-2 and J usage is TRBJ1-5; perhaps TRBD1 as D (5 bases). The CDR3 length is 14 residues. Germline CDR1 reads WSHSY; CDR2 reads SAAADI. Trimming cost V 1 base and J 1 base, with 5 bases left between them. The CDR3 spells CASSEWDSNQPQHF. The CDR3 nucleotides are TGCGCCAGCAGTGAGTGGGACAGCAATCAGCCCCAGCATTTT.

This clone appeared a few times. The rearrangement links TRBV7-8 to TRBJ1-1; possible D gene TRBD1, 5 bases. The CDR3 loop spans 15 amino acids. Germline CDR1 is SGHVS and CDR2 is FQNEAQ. The V end lost 4 bases, the J end lost 1 base, and 13 bases lay between the germline ends. DNA for the CDR3: TGTGCCAGCAGCTCTGGCTCCACAGGGAACACTGAAGCTTTCTTT. It translates to CASSSGSTGNTEAFF.

The chain is built from TRBV18 and TRBJ2-1; D is unresolved. The CDR3 loop spans 12 amino acids. CDR1 and CDR2 from the germline V gene are KGHSH and LQKENI. Deletions cut 0 bases from V and 9 bases from J, with 6 bases between. This CDR3 is CASSPPGVEQFF. In DNA, the CDR3 is TGTGCCAGCTCACCACCGGGTGTTGAGCAGTTCTTC.

V gene TRBV15 combines with J gene TRBJ1-2, with unresolved D. The germline V gene has CDR1 LNHNV and CDR2 YYDKDF (reference sequence). The CDR3 spans 13 residues. V shed 4 bases and J shed 3 bases, with 9 bases lying between them. The CDR3 sequence is CATSIAADYGYTF. The CDR3 DNA reads TGTGCCACCAGCATTGCAGCGGACTATGGCTACACCTTC.

The chain recombines TRBV2 with TRBJ2-3; 11 bases are a match to TRBD1. The germline gives CDR1 SNHLY, CDR2 FYNNEI. V lost 4 bases to trimming and J lost 8 bases; unmatched junction nucleotides: 2. The CDR3 contains 13 residues. CDR3 residues: CASSAGQGVTQYF. As DNA, the CDR3 is TGTGCCAGCAGTGCGGGACAGGGGGTTACGCAGTATTTT.

The chain carries TRBV18 and TRBJ1-5; 10 bases map to TRBD1. This CDR3 is 18 amino acids long. After removal of 2 bases from V and 3 bases from J, the junction contained 10 bases not matched to a gene. Germline assignment: CDR1 KGHSH and CDR2 LQKENI. In nucleotides, the CDR3 is TGTGCCAGCTCACCAACCGGGACAGGGGTCTTAGCCAATCAGCCCCAGCATTTT. Residues: CASSPTGTGVLANQPQHF.

The CDR3 DNA reads as TGTGCCAGCAGTTACTTGGGACAGGGAAGAGGCTACACCTTC. This codes for CASSYLGQGRGYTF. The chain employs TRBV6-5 and TRBJ1-2; TRBD1 aligns across 9 bases. J was trimmed by 8 bases and V by 1 base; bases with no gene match: 5. The CDR3 consists of 14 residues. CDR1 and CDR2 from the germline V gene are MNHEY and SVGAGI.

V gene TRBV19 combines with J gene TRBJ1-5; 7 bases are a match to TRBD1. V lost 1 base, J lost 5 bases, and 8 bases stayed unmatched. In germline, CDR1 is LNHDA, CDR2 SQIVND (reference sequence). The CDR3 contains 16 residues. The CDR3 nucleotides read TGTGCCAGTAGTATAGGTGGCGGGACAGCTTATCAGCCCCAGCATTTT. Its translation is CASSIGGGTAYQPQHF. Supplemented by reference TRBV19 and TRBJ1-5, the full variable domain reads DGGITQSPKYLFRKEGQNVTLSCEQNLNHDAMYWYRQDPGQGLRLIYYSQIVNDFQKGDIAEGYSVSREKKESFPLTVTSAQKNPTAFYLCASSIGGGTAYQPQHFGDGTRLSIL.

This rearrangement joins TRBV2 to TRBJ1-1; 7 bases are a match to TRBD1. Germline V gene data show CDR1 as SNHLY and CDR2 as FYNNEI. CDR3 size: 16 residues. V gave up 5 bases and J gave up 1 base; unmatched junction bases: 10. CDR3 residues: CASSRRQGQGNTEAFF. The DNA of the CDR3 is TGTGCCAGCAGTCGAAGACAGGGCCAAGGGAACACTGAAGCTTTCTTT.

This clone was recorded a few times. This rearrangement joins TRBV7-9 to TRBJ1-1; the D gene is possibly TRBD1 (6 bases). CDR1 SEHNR and CDR2 FQNEAQ come from the germline V gene (reference sequence). This CDR3 comprises 14 residues. Trimming stripped 4 bases from V and 1 base from J, with 10 bases between. For the CDR3, the DNA is TGTGCCAGCAGCTCAGCCAGGGGGAACACTGAAGCTTTCTTT. Protein: CASSSARGNTEAFF. Full variable domain (rest looked up from reference TRBV7-9 and TRBJ1-1): DTGVSQNPRHKITKRGQNVTFRCDPISEHNRLYWYRQTLGQGPEFLTYFQNEAQLEKSRLLSDRFSAERPKGSFSTLEIQRTEQGDSAMYLCASSSARGNTEAFFGQGTRLTVV.

The V call is TRBV7-2, the J call TRBJ1-6; D may be TRBD1 (5 bases). With 2 bases removed from V and 14 bases from J, the gap between germline ends came to 16 bases. Germline V lookup: CDR1 SGHTA, CDR2 FQGNSA. The CDR3 is made up of 14 amino acids. The CDR3 spells CASSLRPGGLTLHF. Written as DNA, the CDR3 is TGTGCCAGCAGCTTAAGGCCCGGGGGGTTGACCCTCCACTTT. The whole variable domain, remainder taken from reference TRBV7-2 and TRBJ1-6, is GAGVSQSPSNKVTEKGKDVELRCDPISGHTALYWYRQSLGQGLEFLIYFQGNSAPDKSGLPSDRFSAERTGGSVSTLTIQRTQQEDSAVYLCASSLRPGGLTLHFGNGTRLTVT.